The text below deals with one T cell receptor (beta chain). What this receptor recognizes is not known. Within one base of it there is no much larger clone, and no base qualities were kept. Sequencing of the TRB variable region was done with the immunoSEQ hsTCRB v3.0 assay at survey level resolution. A depth of about 40,000-55,000 T-cell genomes per sample was targeted for TRB sequencing. TRB libraries were pooled and sequenced on an Illumina MiSeq using a v3 150-cycle kit. On the authors' methods: Repertoire analysis was run in R within a reproducible Nextflow workflow that covered QC, data transformation and analysis. Custom analyses were implemented in LymphoSeq2, an R package for AIRR-Seq data exploration. After excluding a few samples that yielded fewer than 5000 total TRB sequences, 188 HIV repertoires remained for analysis. Among the roughly 200 retained HIV repertoires, 55 to 60 were collected before ART initiation and 120 to 140 were collected after ART initiation. Each repertoire was downsampled to 5000 TRB nucleotide sequences, and summary statistics were averaged across 100 downsampling iterations. TRB sequences were retained for analysis only if CDR3 regions of at least seven amino acids were present. Two measures captured diversity: a Shannon entropy-derived clonality score and the Gini coefficient. In the repertoire networks, any two of the top 5000 CDR3 amino acid sequences were linked whenever the two sequences differed by an edit distance of one. Antigen specificity groups and MHC restriction were predicted for TRB CDR3 amino acid sequences with GLIPH2. CDR3 amino acid sequences were matched against VDJdb and McPAS-TCR to flag known CMV, EBV, HIV or tissue antigen associations. Pre-ART, post-ART and control groups were compared with Wilcoxon signed-rank tests and Holm-Bonferroni correction. This is the immuneACCESS table as TCRdb keeps it, with only in-frame sequences that have V and J called. A part of the clones is gone; compared with another copy, unresolved V genes explain less than half, and the rest is unexplained. The V and J calls and clone size are taken from that table; D and trimming were inferred from the DNA. The sample contains fewer than 30,000 clones, 70% to 85% of them found a single time. The ten largest clones represent approximately 5.6% of the sample.

The record originates from a study of long-term antiretroviral therapy in people with HIV (dated by TCRdb to the early 2020s). A note on the overall study: The earliest samples were collected about a decade before the 2015 WHO recommendation for immediate ART, when ART was typically delayed until CD4 counts fell. A retrospective serial study tested whether ART initiation and durable HIV suppression were associated with changes in peripheral blood TRB repertoire composition and diversity. The cohort contributed over 150 cryopreserved PBMC samples from a few dozen adults with confirmed HIV infection, collected serially over a mean of approximately 6 years (range 1-12). About 40% of the 30 participants with HIV were female. No cross-contamination during QIAcube processing turned up in test extractions that ran a monoclonal T-cell line alongside some 34 polyclonal samples.

The junction shows trimming of 6 bases on V and 4 bases on J, plus 12 bases between the germline ends. Taken from cysteine to phenylalanine, the CDR3 has 14 residues. Left in the record is the CDR3 DNA by itself, 42 bases read in frame from the first base. CDR1 MNHEY and CDR2 SMNVEV were looked up in the germline V gene (reference sequence). The study at large found these results: CDR3 length ranges in HIV repertoires were narrower than in controls, and network structure suggested an antigen-experienced repertoire with only a slight naive shift after ART. Because pre-ART samples had limited cell numbers, profiling was done on unsorted PBMC rather than on sorted CD4+ and CD8+ T cells. Starting ART was linked to a significant rise in TRB diversity, yet even after long-term ART the diversity remained significantly lower than in transplant donor controls. Owing to limited PBMC availability, only the TCR beta chain was sequenced, without alpha chain pairing. At every time point, the repertoire was dominated by expanded TRB clones first identified before ART initiation, although this dominance fluctuated and, in many PLHIV, declined after ART. Samples dated from the mid-2000s to the late 2010s, and the ART regimens used may be less effective than current ones. Inferences about post-ART repertoire changes are limited because no data were available on ART adherence, viral resistance or therapy changes.

To be included, a participant needed at least one PBMC sample from before ART initiation plus at least two post-ART samples. Every participant with HIV received treatment in the United States of America. Before DNA extraction, cryopreserved samples containing about 1-11 million PBMC were thawed and washed. At the time of the earliest PBMC sample, participants with HIV were aged between roughly 23 and 60 years. PBMC samples from each participant spanned 1-4 timepoints before ART initiation and 2-8 timepoints after ART initiation, with a median of 7 samples. Serial HIV viral load, CD4+ T-cell count, ART history and demographic data were obtained for every participant. Genomic DNA was extracted from unsorted PBMC with a Qiagen kit on a QIAcube, processed in batches of 12 samples.

Recombination joined TRBV27 with TRBJ2-2, with a tentative D gene TRBD2 over 6 matching bases. The receptor was derived from a man aged 25 to 45 with HIV. The source material was unsorted PBMCs, sampled 0.7 years before starting antiretroviral therapy. The DNA sequence is as follows: TGTGCCAGCAGAACTAGCTCGATCACCGGGGAGCTGTTTTTT. Translation gives CASRTSSITGELFF.